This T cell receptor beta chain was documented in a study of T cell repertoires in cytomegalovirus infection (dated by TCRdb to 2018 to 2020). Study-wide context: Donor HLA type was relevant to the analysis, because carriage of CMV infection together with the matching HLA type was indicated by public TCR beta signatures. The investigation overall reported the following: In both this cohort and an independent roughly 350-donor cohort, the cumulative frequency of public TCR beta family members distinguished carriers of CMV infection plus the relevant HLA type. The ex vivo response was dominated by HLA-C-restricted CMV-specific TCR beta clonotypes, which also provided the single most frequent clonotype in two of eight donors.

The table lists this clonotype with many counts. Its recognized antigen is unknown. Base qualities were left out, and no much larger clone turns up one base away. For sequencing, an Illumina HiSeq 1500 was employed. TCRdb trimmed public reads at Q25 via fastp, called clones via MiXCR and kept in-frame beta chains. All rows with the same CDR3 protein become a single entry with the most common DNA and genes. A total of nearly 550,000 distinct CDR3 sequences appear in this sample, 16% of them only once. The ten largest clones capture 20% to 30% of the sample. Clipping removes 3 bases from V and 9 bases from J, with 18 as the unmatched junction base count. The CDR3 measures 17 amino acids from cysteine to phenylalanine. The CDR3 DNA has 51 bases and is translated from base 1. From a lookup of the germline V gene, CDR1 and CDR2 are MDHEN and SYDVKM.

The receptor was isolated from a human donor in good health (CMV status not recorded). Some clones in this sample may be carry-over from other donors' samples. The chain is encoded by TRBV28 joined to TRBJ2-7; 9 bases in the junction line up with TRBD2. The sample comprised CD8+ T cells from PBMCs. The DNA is TGTGCCAGCAGTTTGGCCCCTTGGCGGGAGGGTCCCACGGGGCAGTACTTC. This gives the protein CASSLAPWREGPTGQYF.